The 22 T cell receptor beta chains below were found in one sample sequenced in a study of T cell responses to AZD1222 COVID-19 vaccine. The protocol was immunoSEQ multiplex PCR, while the TCRdb copy is restricted to in-frame clones and leaves out a portion. The repertoire holds about 67,000 clones, about 83% seen once, with roughly 6% in the top ten. The source material was peripheral blood, sampled 28 days after the second AZD1222 dose. Source of these receptors: an adult who received the AZD1222 COVID-19 vaccine.

This clone was found once. The chain couples TRBV7-9 to TRBJ1-4; D gene ambiguous. Trimming shortened V by 5 bases and J by 7 bases, and 17 bases separated the two germline ends. This CDR3 has 15 amino acids. The germline CDR1 and CDR2 sequences are SEHNR and FQNEAQ (reference sequence). For the CDR3, the DNA is TGTGCCAGCAGCCCCGACCGAACTCTGGGTGAAAAACTGTTTTTT. Translation gives CASSPDRTLGEKLFF.

The rearrangement joins TRBV29-1 to TRBJ2-3, with D perhaps TRBD1 (5 bases). Trimming cost V 6 bases and J 0 bases, with 13 bases left between them. Germline values: CDR1 SQVTM, CDR2 ANQGSEA. CDR3 length equals 14 residues. CDR3 in amino acids: CSVGPYSSTDTQYF. The CDR3 DNA is TGCAGCGTGGGGCCCTATAGTAGCACAGATACGCAGTATTTT.

This clone is large (0.1 to 1%). The chain carries TRBV6-2 or TRBV6-3 and TRBJ2-5; 9 bases fit TRBD1. Germline assignment: CDR1 MNHEY and CDR2 SVGEGT. The junction had 10 bases not matched to a gene; V was cut back by 2 bases and J by 3 bases. This CDR3 has 17 amino acids. CDR3 sequence reads: CASSYTPRTGEEETQYF. The CDR3 DNA reads as TGTGCCAGCAGTTACACCCCCAGGACAGGGGAAGAAGAGACCCAGTACTTC.

The rearrangement links TRBV2 to TRBJ2-7, with D possibly matching TRBD2 (7 bases). Trimming removed 2 bases at V and 2 bases at J, with 22 bases between. Germline-derived CDR1 and CDR2 are SNHLY and FYNNEI. The CDR3 is 18 amino acids. CDR3: CASSEFLGGAAAPYEQYF. The CDR3 nucleotides are TGTGCCAGCAGTGAATTCTTGGGGGGGGCGGCGGCCCCCTACGAGCAGTACTTC. Variable domain in full (rest from reference TRBV2 and TRBJ2-7): EPEVTQTPSHQVTQMGQEVILRCVPISNHLYFYWYRQILGQKVEFLVSFYNNEISEKSEIFDDQFSVERPDGSNFTLKIRSTKLEDSAMYFCASSEFLGGAAAPYEQYFGPGTRLTVT.

This chain joins TRBV6-5 and TRBJ1-1; 8 positions match TRBD1. V shed 2 bases and J 0 bases; nucleotides not matched to a gene: 5. The CDR3 has 16 residues. The germline V gene encodes CDR1 MNHEY and CDR2 SVGAGI. The DNA for the CDR3 is TGTGCCAGCAGTTACGGGATCAGGGGGCTGAACACTGAAGCTTTCTTT. Its translation: CASSYGIRGLNTEAFF.

This chain joins TRBV3-1 (or the pseudogene TRBV3-2) and TRBJ1-2; 7 bases line up with TRBD1. The germline V gene encodes CDR1 LGHDT and CDR2 YNNKEL (reference sequence). The CDR3 is 14 residues long. The J segment lost 4 bases and the V segment lost 4 bases, leaving 6 bases of the junction unmatched. In nucleotides, the CDR3 is TGTGCCAGCAGCCGCCCGGGACAGCTCTATGGCTACACCTTC. It specifies CASSRPGQLYGYTF.

This chain uses TRBV6-5 with TRBJ1-6; 9 bases are a match to TRBD1. The CDR3 has 15 amino acids. Germline CDR1 reads MNHEY; CDR2 reads SVGAGI. The V gene end was trimmed by 2 bases and the J gene end by 6 bases; junction bases not matched to a gene: 2. This CDR3 reads CASSYGQGSNSPLHF. CDR3 sequence (DNA): TGTGCCAGCAGTTACGGACAGGGGAGTAATTCACCCCTCCACTTT.

The V call is TRBV2, the J call TRBJ1-5; TRBD1 agrees at 7 bases. Trimming removed 5 bases from V and 5 bases from J; junction bases left unmatched: 9. Germline V CDR1 and CDR2: SNHLY, FYNNEI. This CDR3 spans 15 amino acids. CDR3 coding DNA: TGTGCCAGCAGTACGACAGGGAGAGAAGATCAGCCCCAGCATTTT. Its protein is CASSTTGREDQPQHF.

V is TRBV19 and J is TRBJ1-1; 8 bases are shared with TRBD1. Trimming took 6 bases from V and 0 from J; bases not matched to a gene: 3. Germline V gene data show CDR1 as LNHDA and CDR2 as SQIVND (reference sequence). CDR3 size: 14 residues. The CDR3 region has the DNA TGTGCCAGTAGGCGACAGGGGATGAACACTGAAGCTTTCTTT. It is translated as CASRRQGMNTEAFF.

The V and J genes are TRBV7-2 and TRBJ1-3; D is unresolved. The germline V gene has CDR1 SGHTA and CDR2 FQGNSA. V lost 3 bases and J lost 0, with 9 bases in between. This CDR3 has 15 residues. The CDR3 is CASSFLGLSGNTIYF. Here the CDR3 DNA reads TGTGCCAGCAGCTTCTTAGGTCTCTCTGGAAACACCATATATTTT.

This rearrangement joins TRBV5-6 to TRBJ1-1; 7 bases line up with TRBD1. Germline lookup yields CDR1 SGHDT and CDR2 YYEEEE. The V segment lost 4 bases and the J segment 0 bases; nucleotides outside the gene matches: 9. CDR3 size: 16 residues. The CDR3: CASSQARDRLNTEAFF. CDR3 sequence (DNA): TGTGCCAGCAGCCAGGCCCGGGACAGATTGAACACTGAAGCTTTCTTT. Supplemented by reference TRBV5-6 and TRBJ1-1, the full variable domain reads DAGVTQSPTHLIKTRGQQVTLRCSPKSGHDTVSWYQQALGQGPQFIFQYYEEEERQRGNFPDRFSGHQFPNYSSELNVNALLLGDSALYLCASSQARDRLNTEAFFGQGTRLTVV.

The chain uses TRBV18 and TRBJ2-7, with 9 nucleotides matching TRBD1. Germline V CDR1 and CDR2: KGHSH, LQKENI. V lost 5 bases and J lost 3; bases outside the gene matches: 8. The CDR3 runs 15 residues. CDR3 in amino acids: CASSLGQGPYYEQYF. CDR3 nucleotide sequence: TGTGCCAGCTCATTAGGACAGGGGCCTTACTACGAGCAGTACTTC.

The rearrangement links TRBV11-2 to TRBJ2-6, with D perhaps matching TRBD1 (5 bases). V was pared by 3 bases and J by 8 bases, with 26 bases between. In germline, CDR1 is SGHAT, CDR2 FQNNGV. This CDR3 is built from 19 residues. The CDR3 here is CASSFLSLGPFVPPNVLTF. The CDR3 nucleotides read TGTGCCAGCAGCTTTTTAAGTCTGGGGCCCTTCGTCCCTCCCAACGTCCTGACTTTC. Complete variable domain (other parts from reference TRBV11-2 and TRBJ2-6): EAGVAQSPRYKIIEKRQSVAFWCNPISGHATLYWYQQILGQGPKLLIQFQNNGVVDDSQLPKDRFSAERLKGVDSTLKIQPAKLEDSAVYLCASSFLSLGPFVPPNVLTFGAGSRLTVL.

This sequence joins TRBV5-4 and TRBJ2-5; D not certain. The CDR3 has 17 amino acids. The germline V gene has CDR1 SGHNT and CDR2 YYREEE (reference sequence). Trimming removed 1 base at V and 1 base at J, with 17 bases between. CDR3 residues: CASSLRGGSRLQETQYF. The CDR3 DNA reads TGTGCCAGCAGCTTGCGCGGTGGCAGCAGACTCCAAGAGACCCAGTACTTC. The variable domain in full, completed from reference TRBV5-4 and TRBJ2-5, reads ETGVTQSPTHLIKTRGQQVTLRCSSQSGHNTVSWYQQALGQGPQFIFQYYREEENGRGNFPPRFSGLQFPNYSSELNVNALELDDSALYLCASSLRGGSRLQETQYFGPGTRLLVL.

J is TRBJ1-2 and V is TRBV4-3; D is uncertain. In germline, CDR1 is LGHNA, CDR2 YSLEER. This CDR3 has 18 amino acids. The ends were cut back, 0 bases at V and 3 bases at J, with 20 bases in the middle. CDR3: CASSQDLGGGFRDYGYTF. The CDR3 DNA reads as TGCGCCAGCAGCCAAGACCTCGGAGGAGGCTTTCGGGACTATGGCTACACCTTC.

This clone was picked up one time. Other DNA sequences in the same sample also yield this CDR3. The rearrangement uses TRBV30 and TRBJ1-6, with D possibly being TRBD1 (5 bases). CDR3 length: 13 amino acids. The V gene's germline CDR1 is GTSNPN and CDR2 SVGIG (reference sequence). The V gene lost 0 bases and the J gene lost 7 bases, with 7 bases spanning the gap. Here the CDR3 DNA reads TGTGCCTGGAGTGTTGGGGGGAATTCACCCCTCCACTTT. This translates into CAWSVGGNSPLHF.

This chain joins TRBV6-2 or TRBV6-3 and TRBJ1-2; TRBD1 might be the D (5 bases). This CDR3 is built from 17 residues. Germline CDR1 MNHEY, CDR2 SVGEGT. V lost 7 bases to trimming and J lost 4 bases, with 25 bases between them. The CDR3 loop reads CASTPRQRLTEGYGYTF. As DNA, the CDR3 is TGTGCCAGCACCCCGAGACAGAGACTGACCGAGGGCTATGGCTACACCTTC.

The chain has TRBV7-9 and TRBJ2-2; D might be TRBD1 or TRBD2, each matching 5 bases. The CDR3 runs 15 residues. V was pared by 5 bases and J by 2 bases, with 12 bases between. Germline V gene sequence: CDR1 SEHNR, CDR2 FQNEAQ (reference sequence). CDR3 amino acids: CASSEGTYNTGELFF. The DNA of the CDR3 is TGTGCCAGCAGCGAGGGGACCTATAACACCGGGGAGCTGTTTTTT. Full variable domain (rest looked up from reference TRBV7-9 and TRBJ2-2): DTGVSQNPRHKITKRGQNVTFRCDPISEHNRLYWYRQTLGQGPEFLTYFQNEAQLEKSRLLSDRFSAERPKGSFSTLEIQRTEQGDSAMYLCASSEGTYNTGELFFGEGSRLTVL.

The V and J genes are TRBV12-3 or TRBV12-4 and TRBJ2-1; tentatively, D is TRBD1 (5 bases). This CDR3 contains 13 residues. With 7 bases removed from V and 4 bases from J, the gap between germline ends came to 11 bases. CDR3 in amino acids: CASTLGQYNEQFF. The CDR3 nucleotides read TGTGCCAGCACCCTGGGGCAGTACAATGAGCAGTTCTTC.

J is TRBJ1-3 and V is TRBV5-1, with a tentative D call TRBD1 (5 bases). Trimming took off 0 bases at V and 1 base at J, with 8 bases between the two ends. CDR1 is SGHRS and CDR2 is YFSETQ in the germline V gene. The CDR3 totals 15 residues. The CDR3 coding sequence is TGCGCCAGCAGCTTGGCCCAGGGATCTGGAAACACCATATATTTT. Translating it yields CASSLAQGSGNTIYF. Drawing the rest from reference TRBV5-1 and TRBJ1-3, the complete variable domain is KAGVTQTPRYLIKTRGQQVTLSCSPISGHRSVSWYQQTPGQGLQFLFEYFSETQRNKGNFPGRFSGRQFSNSRSEMNVSTLELGDSALYLCASSLAQGSGNTIYFGEGSWLTVV.

The V call is TRBV4-3, the J call TRBJ2-3; 8 bases are a match to TRBD2. The CDR3 totals 16 residues. Trimming cost V 0 bases and J 3 bases; bases outside gene matches: 5. Germline V CDR1 and CDR2: LGHNA, YSLEER. The CDR3 DNA sequence: TGCGCCAGCAGCCAAGATCCCCGGGGGGGGACAGATACGCAGTATTTT. Translating it yields CASSQDPRGGTDTQYF.

This clone has just a few counts. The chain joins TRBV7-9 to TRBJ1-2; possibly TRBD1 for D (5 bases). The V gene's germline CDR1 is SEHNR and CDR2 FQNEAQ (reference sequence). There are 12 residues in the CDR3. Trimming left V 4 bases short and J 4 bases short, with 7 bases between. This chain's CDR3 is CASSSGTYGYTF. Written as DNA, the CDR3 is TGTGCCAGCAGCTCAGGGACCTATGGCTACACCTTC.